A selection of T cell receptor beta chains follows, all from one sample in a study of shared clonotypes between healthy human individuals. Repertoires were generated with immunoSEQ multiplex PCR, while TCRdb's copy carries only in-frame clones and drops some. The repertoire consists of roughly 2 million clones, with 90% to 95% occurring once and the leading ten covering 0.13%. The sequenced sample consisted of naive CD4+ T cells sorted from blood. All receptors derive from a man between 18 and 29 years old in good health. The CDR3 runs from the conserved cysteine through the conserved F or W. D genes are given only for firm matches. Clone sizes are given selectively: once, few, many, or a class where the clone is expanded.

clone size	J gene	D gene	V gene	CDR3 protein	CDR3 DNA
NA	TRBJ2-3	NA	TRBV5-1	CASSAGGDGGTDTQYF	TGCGCCAGCAGCGCCGGAGGCGACGGGGGCACAGATACGCAGTATTTT
NA	TRBJ1-5	NA	TRBV25-1	CASSEGGAQPQHF	TGTGCCAGCAGTGAGGGGGGGGCCCAGCCCCAGCATTTT
NA	TRBJ1-2	NA	TRBV30	CALQTGLYGYTF	TGTGCCTTGCAGACGGGGCTCTATGGCTACACCTTC
NA	TRBJ2-2	NA	TRBV28	CASSLTSFTGELFF	TGTGCCAGCAGTTTAACCTCTTTTACCGGGGAGCTGTTTTTT
NA	TRBJ1-5	TRBD1	TRBV28	CASRTGQGNSNQPQHF	TGTGCCAGCAGAACGGGACAGGGCAATAGCAATCAGCCCCAGCATTTT
NA	TRBJ2-3	TRBD1	TRBV7-8	CASSLNRGPSDTQYF	TGTGCCAGCAGCTTAAACAGGGGGCCGTCAGATACGCAGTATTTT
NA	TRBJ2-7	NA	TRBV19	CASSATGGDYEQYF	TGTGCCAGTAGTGCCACAGGAGGGGACTACGAGCAGTACTTC
NA	TRBJ1-2	NA	TRBV4-1	CASTPTRGTDITNYGYTF	TGCGCCAGCACCCCCACAAGAGGAACGGACATCACTAACTATGGCTACACCTTC
once	TRBJ2-3	NA	TRBV5-1	CASSLEGREDTQYF	TGCGCCAGCAGCTTGGAAGGCCGAGAGGATACGCAGTATTTT
NA	TRBJ1-6	NA	TRBV7-2	CASSFKEGDNSPLHF	TGTGCCAGCAGCTTTAAAGAGGGGGATAATTCACCCCTCCACTTT
NA	TRBJ2-3	NA	TRBV27	CASSSIGGADTDTQYF	TGTGCCAGCAGTTCCATCGGAGGGGCCGACACAGATACGCAGTATTTT
once	TRBJ2-5	TRBD2	TRBV11-1	CASSGGLAGEETQYF	TGTGCCAGCAGCGGGGGACTAGCGGGGGAAGAGACCCAGTACTTC
NA	TRBJ2-7	TRBD2	TRBV4-3	CASSQVLAGVGEQYF	TGCGCCAGCAGCCAAGTTCTAGCGGGAGTGGGTGAGCAGTACTTC
NA	TRBJ2-1	TRBD1	TRBV9	CASSGTGGYGYEQFF	TGTGCCAGCAGCGGGACAGGGGGCTACGGGTATGAGCAGTTCTTC
once	TRBJ1-5	NA	TRBV14	CASSQSGNRPQHF	TGTGCCAGCAGCCAAAGCGGTAACCGGCCCCAGCATTTT
NA	TRBJ1-2	NA	TRBV18	CASSPPSFNYGYTF	TGTGCCAGCTCACCACCGAGTTTTAACTATGGCTACACCTTC
NA	TRBJ2-7	TRBD2	TRBV5-1	CASSLGSSGRAAYEQYF	TGCGCCAGCAGCTTGGGCTCTAGCGGGAGGGCCGCCTACGAGCAGTACTTC
NA	TRBJ1-4	NA	TRBV4-1	CASSQESTVTWELFF	TGCGCCAGCAGCCAAGAGTCCACTGTTACGTGGGAACTGTTTTTT
NA	TRBJ2-6	NA	TRBV19	CASSIGPGVSGANVLTF	TGTGCCAGTAGTATCGGCCCCGGTGTCTCTGGGGCCAACGTCCTGACTTTC
NA	TRBJ2-7	NA	TRBV9	CASSAEGGPYEQYF	TGTGCCAGCAGCGCCGAAGGGGGACCCTACGAGCAGTACTTC
NA	TRBJ2-1	TRBD1	TRBV11-2	CASSTLTGAGTPSYNEQFF	TGTGCCAGCAGCACGTTGACAGGGGCCGGGACCCCATCCTACAATGAGCAGTTCTTC
NA	TRBJ2-2	TRBD1	TRBV2	CASRGQGNTGELFF	TGTGCCAGCAGGGGACAGGGGAACACCGGGGAGCTGTTTTTT
NA	TRBJ2-3	TRBD2	TRBV2	CASSELAGASGDTQYF	TGTGCCAGCAGTGAACTAGCGGGAGCCTCAGGGGATACGCAGTATTTT
NA	TRBJ1-2	TRBD1	TRBV7-8	CASSLSLSRQGGGYTF	TGTGCCAGCAGCTTATCGCTCTCCAGACAGGGAGGTGGCTACACCTTC
NA	TRBJ1-2	TRBD1	TRBV27	CASSLATGRHYGYTF	TGTGCCAGCAGTCTCGCGACAGGGCGGCACTATGGCTACACCTTC
NA	TRBJ1-6	TRBD1	TRBV5-6	CASSSRDRVGSPLHF	TGTGCCAGCAGCTCCCGGGACAGGGTTGGATCACCCCTCCACTTT
once	TRBJ2-1	NA	TRBV2	CASSGSGNEQFF	TGTGCCAGCAGTGGTAGCGGCAATGAGCAGTTCTTC
NA	TRBJ1-1	NA	TRBV7-3	CASSPTRSGNTEAFF	TGTGCCAGCAGCCCCACAAGGAGCGGGAACACTGAAGCTTTCTTT
once	TRBJ2-7	TRBD1	TRBV25-1	CASSGQGRYEQYF	TGTGCCAGCAGTGGACAGGGGCGCTACGAGCAGTACTTC
NA	TRBJ2-3	NA	TRBV4-3	CASSQDPPPGPKGDTQYF	TGCGCCAGCAGCCAAGACCCACCCCCCGGGCCAAAGGGAGATACGCAGTATTTT
NA	TRBJ1-6	TRBD1	TRBV10-3	CAISETGEESPLHF	TGTGCCATCAGTGAGACAGGGGAAGAGTCACCCCTCCACTTT
NA	TRBJ1-1	NA	TRBV5-4	CASSGGGTAGTEAFF	TGTGCCAGCAGCGGCGGCGGGACGGCGGGGACTGAAGCTTTCTTT
NA	TRBJ1-6	NA	TRBV5-8	CASSPQGYNSPLHF	TGTGCCAGCAGCCCACAGGGCTATAATTCACCCCTCCACTTT
NA	TRBJ2-7	TRBD2	TRBV18	CASSRISGRWEQYF	TGTGCCAGCTCACGAATAAGCGGGAGGTGGGAGCAGTACTTC
NA	TRBJ1-3	TRBD1	TRBV5-4	CASSPGQGDGNTIYF	TGTGCCAGCAGCCCAGGACAGGGCGATGGAAACACCATATATTTT
NA	TRBJ1-2	TRBD1	TRBV5-8	CASSLLRGVYGYTF	TGTGCCAGCAGCTTGCTCAGGGGGGTCTATGGCTACACCTTC
NA	TRBJ1-2	TRBD1	TRBV10-3	CAISGQGGGYTF	TGTGCCATCAGTGGACAGGGCGGGGGCTACACCTTC
NA	TRBJ2-1	NA	TRBV4-2	CASSQEYPGQQFF	TGTGCCAGCAGCCAAGAGTATCCGGGACAGCAGTTCTTC
once	TRBJ1-1	NA	TRBV29-1	CSVGGMTVGAFF	TGCAGCGTGGGCGGGATGACAGTGGGAGCTTTCTTT
NA	TRBJ2-2	NA	TRBV30	CAVGDTGELFF	TGTGCCGTAGGGGACACCGGGGAGCTGTTTTTT
once	TRBJ1-2	TRBD1	TRBV28	CASSLGQGQGGYTF	TGTGCCAGCAGTCTTGGACAGGGCCAGGGAGGCTACACCTTC
NA	TRBJ2-5	TRBD1	TRBV5-1	CASRRTGAGQETQYF	TGCGCCAGCAGACGTACAGGGGCCGGTCAAGAGACCCAGTACTTC
once	TRBJ2-1	TRBD1	TRBV5-1	CASSLYTGGDNGEQFF	TGCGCCAGCAGCTTGTATACAGGGGGCGATAACGGTGAGCAGTTCTTC
NA	TRBJ2-1	NA	TRBV28	CASTRLGVGNEQFF	TGTGCCAGCACCCGACTAGGAGTTGGGAATGAGCAGTTCTTC
NA	TRBJ2-3	TRBD1	TRBV11-2	CASVPMGQLITDTQYF	TGTGCCAGCGTACCGATGGGACAGCTCATCACAGATACGCAGTATTTT
NA	TRBJ2-3	NA	TRBV10-1	CASSEVGERTDTQYF	TGCGCCAGCAGTGAGGTGGGAGAGAGAACAGATACGCAGTATTTT
NA	TRBJ2-1	NA	TRBV15	CATSRDLTGVIGQFF	TGTGCCACCAGCAGAGATTTAACGGGAGTCATCGGGCAGTTCTTC
NA	TRBJ1-4	NA	TRBV5-1	CASSLGAQSTNEKLFF	TGCGCCAGCAGCTTGGGGGCACAGTCAACTAATGAAAAACTGTTTTTT